Presented here are 30 T cell receptor beta chains from one specimen sequenced in a study of cytomegalovirus exposure and HLA in healthy donors. It was with 60 Vbeta and 13 Jbeta primers that the PCR ran. Sequencing used immunoSEQ multiplex PCR; TCRdb keeps in-frame clones, though not all of them. The sample contains 95,000 to 150,000 clones, more than 65% of which appear only once. The sample comprised PBMCs. These receptors were collected from a man aged 18-30 years in good health and CMV-seropositive.

The chain recombines TRBV7-9 with TRBJ2-4, with D tentatively TRBD2 (6 bases). Germline V lookup: CDR1 SEHNR, CDR2 FQNEAQ (reference sequence). The CDR3 is made up of 15 amino acids. Trimming cost V 2 bases and J 8 bases, with 16 bases left between them. The CDR3 loop reads CASSLWGRIEDIQYF. CDR3 sequence (DNA): TGTGCCAGCAGCTTATGGGGGAGGATTGAAGACATTCAGTACTTC.

The V gene is TRBV7-9, the J gene TRBJ1-1; tentatively, D is TRBD1 (6 bases). Germline V gene data show CDR1 as SEHNR and CDR2 as FQNEAQ (reference sequence). V lost 1 base and J lost 11, with 11 bases in between. This CDR3 is built from 12 residues. The CDR3 loop is CASSLEGVRAFF. CDR3 coding DNA: TGTGCCAGCAGCTTAGAGGGGGTCCGGGCTTTCTTT.

The CDR3 sequence: CASSSIRGPYGYTF. The CDR3 nucleotides read TGTGCCAGCAGCTCAATCAGGGGGCCCTATGGCTACACCTTC. The rearrangement joins TRBV7-8 to TRBJ1-2; 8 bases fit TRBD1. V lost 4 bases, J lost 4 bases, and 5 bases stayed unmatched. Germline V gives CDR1 SGHVS, CDR2 FQNEAQ. The CDR3 is 14 residues long.

The gene calls are TRBV5-6 and TRBJ1-5, with 7 bases that match TRBD1. V lost 0 bases and J lost 5; bases outside the gene matches: 5. This CDR3 has 15 residues. Germline CDR1 reads SGHDT; CDR2 reads YYEEEE. CDR3 amino acids: CASSLGGGLDQPQHF. Written as DNA, the CDR3 is TGTGCCAGCAGCTTGGGAGGGGGCTTGGATCAGCCCCAGCATTTT. The full variable domain, completed using reference TRBV5-6 and TRBJ1-5, is DAGVTQSPTHLIKTRGQQVTLRCSPKSGHDTVSWYQQALGQGPQFIFQYYEEEERQRGNFPDRFSGHQFPNYSSELNVNALLLGDSALYLCASSLGGGLDQPQHFGDGTRLSIL.

A note on this clone: A read error may account for a junction end that differs from germline. CDR3 loop: CSSSSLDHEQYF. DNA for the CDR3: TGTTCCAGCAGCTCGTTAGATCACGAGCAGTACTTC. The chain has TRBV7-9 and TRBJ2-7; D unresolved. The CDR3 sequence is 12 residues long. Germline V gene data show CDR1 as SEHNR and CDR2 as FQNEAQ (reference sequence).

This chain joins TRBV2 and TRBJ2-7; the match to TRBD1 covers 7 bases. V was pared by 4 bases and J by 2 bases, with 2 bases of the junction left unmatched. This CDR3 has 13 amino acids. Germline assignment: CDR1 SNHLY and CDR2 FYNNEI. CDR3 region: CASSGQGTYEQYF. The CDR3 DNA is TGTGCCAGCAGTGGACAGGGAACCTACGAGCAGTACTTC.

This rearrangement joins TRBV19 to TRBJ1-1; 7 bases map to TRBD1. V was clipped by 5 bases and J by 2 bases; unmatched bases: 8. The CDR3 runs 15 residues. Germline V CDR1 and CDR2: LNHDA, SQIVND (reference sequence). CDR3 bases: TGTGCCAGTAGTTTCACCGGGACAGCTAACACTGAAGCTTTCTTT. It is translated as CASSFTGTANTEAFF.

The gene calls are TRBV29-1 and TRBJ2-7, with 9 nucleotides matching TRBD1. The CDR3 runs 15 residues. Germline CDR1 and CDR2: SQVTM and ANQGSEA. The junction had 5 bases not matched to a gene; V was cut back by 0 bases and J by 2 bases. CDR3 bases: TGCAGCGTTGAAGATAGACAGGGGGGAACCTACGAGCAGTACTTC. Amino acid sequence: CSVEDRQGGTYEQYF.

This clone was observed a handful of times. J is TRBJ1-3 and V is TRBV11-2; D is unresolved. The germline V gene encodes CDR1 SGHAT and CDR2 FQNNGV. This CDR3 comprises 15 residues. V lost 0 bases and J lost 0, with 6 bases in between. In DNA form, the CDR3 reads TGTGCCAGCAGCTTAGAACCTAGCTCTGGAAACACCATATATTTT. Residues: CASSLEPSSGNTIYF.

This clone was picked up one time. The rearrangement links TRBV19 to TRBJ1-1; 7 nucleotides agree with TRBD1. CDR3 length: 22 amino acids. V lost 5 bases, J lost 0 bases, and 27 bases stayed unmatched. Germline V lookup: CDR1 LNHDA, CDR2 SQIVND (reference sequence). The CDR3 region is CASSRQQPGQPILTLMNTEAFF. For the CDR3, the DNA is TGTGCCAGTAGTCGCCAACAACCGGGACAGCCAATACTTACCCTGATGAACACTGAAGCTTTCTTT.

V and J are TRBV2 and TRBJ1-1, with 8 nucleotides matching TRBD1. With V trimmed by 8 bases and J by 0 bases, 11 bases remained unmatched. Germline V gene sequence: CDR1 SNHLY, CDR2 FYNNEI. The CDR3 has 16 amino acids. This CDR3 is CASVTDRVVMNTEAFF. As DNA, the CDR3 is TGTGCCAGCGTTACGGACAGGGTAGTAATGAACACTGAAGCTTTCTTT.

In this sample, this clone turned up once. V gene TRBV5-4 combines with J gene TRBJ2-7, with 7 bases lining up with TRBD2. This CDR3 contains 14 residues. Germline V gene data show CDR1 as SGHNT and CDR2 as YYREEE (reference sequence). J lost 5 bases, V lost 1 base, and 6 bases had no gene match. CDR3 protein: CASSLLGLEDEQYF. CDR3 nucleotides: TGTGCCAGCAGCTTGTTAGGACTAGAAGACGAGCAGTACTTC.

The gene calls are TRBV6-1 and TRBJ1-5; 10 positions agree with TRBD1. CDR3 length: 15 amino acids. Losses at the gene ends were 6 bases for V and 7 bases for J; bases not matched to a gene: 9. Germline V gene data show CDR1 as MNHNS and CDR2 as SASEGT. The CDR3 bases are TGTGCCAGCAGGCCGGGACAGGGGAGTATGCAGCCCCAGCATTTT. Translation: CASRPGQGSMQPQHF.

The V call is TRBV5-6, the J call TRBJ2-7, with 7 bases lining up with TRBD2. V shed 0 bases, J shed 3 bases, and the junction held 12 bases outside the gene matches. CDR1 SGHDT and CDR2 YYEEEE come from the germline V gene. The CDR3 length is 17 residues. The CDR3 protein is CASSLGVRGELIYEQYF. The CDR3 DNA follows: TGTGCCAGCAGCTTGGGAGTACGGGGGGAATTAATCTACGAGCAGTACTTC.

The rearrangement links TRBV5-5 to TRBJ2-2; possible D gene TRBD2, 6 bases. CDR1 is SGHKS, CDR2 YYEKEE, per germline (reference sequence). The CDR3 consists of 13 residues. Trimming shortened V by 0 bases and J by 10 bases, and 10 bases separated the two germline ends. CDR3 amino acids: CASSLVGGSELFF. The CDR3 DNA reads as TGTGCCAGCAGCTTGGTAGGAGGGTCGGAGCTGTTTTTT.

The genes are TRBV20-1 and TRBJ2-3; D gene ambiguous. This CDR3 spans 11 amino acids. The ends were cut back, 4 bases at V and 5 bases at J, with 7 bases in the middle. Germline-derived CDR1 and CDR2 are DFQATT and SNEGSKA (reference sequence). This chain's CDR3 is CSATLLDTQYF. The CDR3, as DNA: TGCAGTGCTACCCTTCTAGATACGCAGTATTTT.

The chain is built from TRBV5-4 and TRBJ2-7; D gene uncertain. The V end lost 1 base, the J end lost 0 bases, and 8 bases lay between the germline ends. Germline V CDR1 and CDR2: SGHNT, YYREEE (reference sequence). This CDR3 has 14 residues. The CDR3 coding sequence is TGTGCCAGCAGCTTGTCTGACACCTCCTACGAGCAGTACTTC. It yields the protein CASSLSDTSYEQYF.

The CDR3 nucleotides read TGCGCCAGCAGAGATGGAACAGGCAACTCTGGAAACACCATATATTTT. Protein product: CASRDGTGNSGNTIYF. The V and J genes are TRBV5-1 and TRBJ1-3; D possibly corresponds to TRBD1 (5 bases). The CDR3 contains 16 residues. Looked up from germline, CDR1 is SGHRS and CDR2 is YFSETQ. Deletions cut 5 bases from V and 0 bases from J, with 15 bases between.

V usage is TRBV7-2 and J usage is TRBJ2-6; unclear D gene. Trimming shortened V by 0 bases and J by 1 base, and 10 bases separated the two germline ends. The CDR3 contains 17 residues. Germline lookup yields CDR1 SGHTA and CDR2 FQGNSA. CDR3 sequence (DNA): TGTGCCAGCAGCTTAGCTCCCCTTCCGTCTGGGGCCAACGTCCTGACTTTC. It is translated as CASSLAPLPSGANVLTF.

This clone was counted a single time. The chain has TRBV21-1 and TRBJ1-5; the table gives TRBD1 as D, unverified against the DNA. TRBV21-1 represents a pseudogene. The CDR3 is made up of 22 amino acids. CDR3 sequence reads: CASSTGTVKSPGQGCSNQPQHF. In DNA, the CDR3 is TGTGCCAGCAGCACGGGTACTGTAAAAAGTCCGGGACAGGGCTGTAGCAATCAGCCCCAGCATTTT.

This chain connects TRBV25-1 to TRBJ2-3, with 7 bases fitting TRBD1. CDR1 is MGHDK and CDR2 is SYGVNS in the germline V gene. The junction had 7 bases not matched to a gene; V was cut back by 4 bases and J by 3 bases. CDR3 length: 15 residues. As DNA, the CDR3 is TGTGCCAGCAGTGCCGCTGGACAGGTAACAGATACGCAGTATTTT. Translation gives CASSAAGQVTDTQYF.

The chain couples TRBV7-2 to TRBJ2-3; 8 positions match TRBD1. The CDR3 sequence is 15 residues long. The V and J ends lost 6 bases and 5 bases, in that order; junction bases with no gene match: 10. The germline V gene encodes CDR1 SGHTA and CDR2 FQGNSA. The DNA of the CDR3 is TGTGCCAGCAGGCGAGGGACAGGCGGCATAGATACGCAGTATTTT. The encoded protein is CASRRGTGGIDTQYF.

The chain has TRBV2 and TRBJ2-7; possibly TRBD2 for D (5 bases). Trimming stripped 7 bases from V and 10 bases from J, with 20 bases between. Germline-derived CDR1 and CDR2 are SNHLY and FYNNEI. The CDR3 has 13 residues. Here the CDR3 DNA reads TGTGCCAGCACCAGAACCGGGATACTGACTCAGTACTTC. This translates into CASTRTGILTQYF.

This rearrangement joins TRBV4-3 to TRBJ1-3, with D unclear. Trimming took 4 bases from V and 1 from J, leaving 8 bases between them. Germline CDR1 and CDR2: LGHNA and YSLEER. The CDR3 runs to 14 residues. The CDR3 nucleotides read TGCGCCAGCAGCCCGACAAGTTCTGGAAACACCATATATTTT. Translation: CASSPTSSGNTIYF.

The chain carries TRBV5-1 and TRBJ1-1, with D perhaps matching TRBD1 (5 bases). Germline V gene lookup returns CDR1 SGHRS and CDR2 YFSETQ. This CDR3 contains 12 residues. V was cut by 3 bases and J by 7 bases, with 10 bases left in between. The CDR3 DNA reads TGCGCCAGCAGCTCTACGACAGATGAAGCTTTCTTT. This sequence encodes CASSSTTDEAFF.

This chain connects TRBV5-6 to TRBJ2-7, with D maybe TRBD1 (7 bases). With 0 bases removed from V and 0 bases from J, the gap between germline ends came to 16 bases. The germline V gene has CDR1 SGHDT and CDR2 YYEEEE. This CDR3 region has 17 residues. The CDR3 region is CASSLAVRGQSSYEQYF. CDR3 nucleotide sequence: TGTGCCAGCAGCTTGGCGGTGCGGGGACAGAGCTCCTACGAGCAGTACTTC. The whole variable domain, filled in from reference TRBV5-6 and TRBJ2-7, reads DAGVTQSPTHLIKTRGQQVTLRCSPKSGHDTVSWYQQALGQGPQFIFQYYEEEERQRGNFPDRFSGHQFPNYSSELNVNALLLGDSALYLCASSLAVRGQSSYEQYFGPGTRLTVT.

This chain connects TRBV5-5 to TRBJ2-5, with TRBD1 identical over 10 bases. Germline CDR1 is SGHKS and CDR2 is YYEKEE (reference sequence). CDR3 length: 17 residues. The V segment lost 3 bases and the J segment 3 bases; nucleotides outside the gene matches: 11. As DNA, the CDR3 is TGTGCCAGCAGCTCCCTGGGACAGGGGTGGAGAGAAGAGACCCAGTACTTC. This codes for CASSSLGQGWREETQYF.

This clone showed up just a few times. The chain uses TRBV9 and TRBJ2-3; 8 bases line up with TRBD2. The germline gives CDR1 SGDLS, CDR2 YYNGEE. This CDR3 spans 15 amino acids. V was pared by 0 bases and J by 4 bases, with 4 bases of the junction left unmatched. CDR3 nucleotides: TGTGCCAGCAGCGTAGCGGGAGGGAAGGCAGATACGCAGTATTTT. Its protein is CASSVAGGKADTQYF.

This chain links TRBV30 with TRBJ1-2; D might be TRBD1 (5 bases). From germline, CDR1 is GTSNPN and CDR2 SVGIG (reference sequence). This CDR3 is built from 12 residues. The ends were cut back, 3 bases at V and 2 bases at J, with 7 bases in the middle. The CDR3 bases are TGTGCCTGGAGAGGACAAAACTATGGCTACACCTTC. Amino acids: CAWRGQNYGYTF.

The chain carries TRBV2 and TRBJ2-3, with 14 bases matching TRBD2. The CDR3 sequence is 16 residues long. Per germline, CDR1 SNHLY and CDR2 FYNNEI. The J segment lost 1 base and the V segment lost 9 bases, leaving 6 bases of the junction unmatched. CDR3 region: CARGTSGGFGTDTQYF. CDR3 bases: TGTGCCAGGGGGACTAGCGGGGGATTCGGCACAGATACGCAGTATTTT.